A single sample gave rise to the 17 T cell receptor beta chains below, sequenced in a study of T cell changes during pregnancy in multiple sclerosis. The method was immunoSEQ multiplex PCR; TCRdb's version includes in-frame clones alone and lacks a portion of them. In the table there are 50,000 or so clones, 90% to 95% of which are singletons. The specimen comprised CD4+ T cells from peripheral blood mononuclear cells, sampled before pregnancy. The origin of the receptors is a female donor with multiple sclerosis, enrolled in a pregnancy study.

The chain carries TRBV20-1 and TRBJ1-4; D ambiguous. CDR3 length equals 11 residues. Trimming pared 6 bases from V and 8 bases from J, leaving 10 bases between. Germline CDR1 DFQATT, CDR2 SNEGSKA (reference sequence). The CDR3 is CSARTGEKLFF. CDR3 in DNA: TGCAGTGCCCGGACGGGGGAAAAACTGTTTTTT.

The chain carries TRBV5-4 and TRBJ1-2; possibly TRBD1 for D (5 bases). The ends were cut back, 2 bases at V and 8 bases at J, with 13 bases in the middle. The CDR3 is 13 amino acids. Per germline, CDR1 SGHNT and CDR2 YYREEE (reference sequence). The CDR3 coding sequence is TGTGCCAGCAGCTTAGATCGGGGGATCGGCTACACCTTC. Its protein is CASSLDRGIGYTF.

This chain uses TRBV5-1 with TRBJ1-2; D gene unclear. The germline V gene has CDR1 SGHRS and CDR2 YFSETQ. The germline V and J ends were trimmed by 0 bases and 2 bases, with 14 bases remaining between them. The CDR3 extends over 16 amino acids. As DNA, the CDR3 is TGCGCCAGCAGCTTGGCTCCAGGAGGCCTAAACTATGGCTACACCTTC. Its translation: CASSLAPGGLNYGYTF.

A single count supports this clone. The rearrangement links TRBV9 to TRBJ1-2, with 7 positions matching TRBD1. Per the germline V gene, CDR1 is SGDLS and CDR2 is YYNGEE. V lost 1 base and J lost 6; bases outside the gene matches: 9. This CDR3 region has 15 residues. The CDR3 DNA follows: TGTGCCAGCAGCGTACGACAGGGTTCTGTCAATGGCTACACCTTC. It yields the protein CASSVRQGSVNGYTF.

The chain has TRBV7-6 and TRBJ1-1; TRBD1 matches at 7 bases. CDR1 SGHVS and CDR2 FNYEAQ come from the germline V gene. The CDR3 length is 13 residues. V lost 2 bases and J lost 8; bases outside the gene matches: 5. DNA for the CDR3: TGTGCCAGCAGCTTATCCCCGGACAGGGAAGCTTTCTTT. Residues: CASSLSPDREAFF.

This clone is a singleton in its sample. The rearrangement links TRBV5-1 to TRBJ2-1; TRBD1 aligns across 8 bases. After removal of 5 bases from V and 15 bases from J, the junction contained 7 bases not matched to a gene. CDR3 length: 11 amino acids. The germline V gene has CDR1 SGHRS and CDR2 YFSETQ. The CDR3 DNA reads as TGCGCCAGCAGGGAGGGACAGGATCCGTTCTTC. It translates to CASREGQDPFF.

The V gene is TRBV18, the J gene TRBJ2-7; D is undetermined. This CDR3 has 15 amino acids. V lost 2 bases, J lost 4 bases, and 15 bases lay in between. Germline-derived CDR1 and CDR2 are KGHSH and LQKENI. Here the CDR3 reads CASSPLWPPVYEQYF. The CDR3 DNA sequence: TGTGCCAGCTCACCATTGTGGCCGCCAGTTTACGAGCAGTACTTC.

The chain is built from TRBV19 and TRBJ1-5; 7 bases align to TRBD1. V lost 6 bases to trimming and J lost 0 bases; unmatched junction nucleotides: 8. Germline V gene lookup returns CDR1 LNHDA and CDR2 SQIVND (reference sequence). This CDR3 region has 16 residues. DNA of the CDR3: TGTGCCAGTAGGTCACAGGGGCATTATAGCAATCAGCCCCAGCATTTT. Encoded protein: CASRSQGHYSNQPQHF.

The chain recombines TRBV5-1 with TRBJ2-7; TRBD2 matches at 12 bases. Germline loops: CDR1 SGHRS, CDR2 YFSETQ. This CDR3 spans 16 amino acids. V lost 2 bases, J lost 4 bases, and 7 bases stayed unmatched. CDR3 nucleotide sequence: TGCGCCAGCAGCTTACAGACTAGCGGGAGTAAGTACGAGCAGTACTTC. This sequence encodes CASSLQTSGSKYEQYF.

The chain employs TRBV28 and TRBJ2-2; 10 nucleotides align to TRBD1. This CDR3 contains 16 residues. Trimming removed 4 bases from V and 4 bases from J; junction bases left unmatched: 6. Germline V gene data show CDR1 as MDHEN and CDR2 as SYDVKM. Written as DNA, the CDR3 is TGTGCCAGCAGTTGGGCTCGGACAGGGGGCACCGGGGAGCTGTTTTTT. This sequence encodes CASSWARTGGTGELFF.

The DNA for the CDR3 is TGTGCCAGCAGCTTAGAAAGGGATAGGACAAGCTATGGCTACACCTTC. This translates into CASSLERDRTSYGYTF. The V and J genes are TRBV7-2 and TRBJ1-2; a possible D gene is TRBD1 (5 bases). Looked up from germline, CDR1 is SGHTA and CDR2 is FQGNSA. The V end was cut by 1 base, the J end by 4 bases, with 16 bases between. CDR3 length equals 16 residues.

The V gene is TRBV5-1, the J gene TRBJ2-2, with TRBD2 matching over 8 bases. Germline V CDR1 and CDR2: SGHRS, YFSETQ. The CDR3 has 14 amino acids. With V trimmed by 4 bases and J by 7 bases, 6 bases remained unmatched. The CDR3 sequence is CASSPGLARGELFF. In DNA, the CDR3 is TGCGCCAGCAGCCCCGGACTAGCCCGCGGGGAGCTGTTTTTT.

V is TRBV7-2 and J is TRBJ1-3; unclear D gene. The germline gives CDR1 SGHTA, CDR2 FQGNSA. The CDR3 totals 14 residues. V lost 1 base and J lost 1, with 5 bases in between. This CDR3 reads CASSLDSSGNTIYF. CDR3 DNA: TGTGCCAGCAGCTTAGACTCATCTGGAAACACCATATATTTT.

This chain uses TRBV5-4 with TRBJ2-5; 7 nucleotides agree with TRBD2. The CDR3 runs 15 residues. Germline V gives CDR1 SGHNT, CDR2 YYREEE (reference sequence). Losses at the gene ends were 4 bases for V and 4 bases for J; bases not matched to a gene: 10. The CDR3 nucleotides read TGTGCCAGCAGCCTGGATGGAGGGGAGGGAGAGACCCAGTACTTC. It translates to CASSLDGGEGETQYF.

The chain combines TRBV14 with TRBJ1-4, with TRBD1 matching over 7 bases. The trim removed 5 bases at V and 4 bases at J, leaving 4 bases unmatched. The germline CDR1 and CDR2 sequences are SGHDN and FVKESK. The CDR3 extends over 14 amino acids. CDR3 amino acids: CASSSGTVNEKLFF. In DNA form, the CDR3 reads TGTGCCAGCAGCTCCGGGACAGTTAATGAAAAACTGTTTTTT.

The V and J genes are TRBV11-2 and TRBJ2-7; possible D gene TRBD1, 6 bases. Per germline, CDR1 SGHAT and CDR2 FQNNGV. The CDR3 contains 16 residues. The germline V and J ends were trimmed by 0 bases and 2 bases, with 14 bases remaining between them. CDR3 bases: TGTGCCAGCAGCTTAGATCTCGGGACATTAACCTACGAGCAGTACTTC. As protein: CASSLDLGTLTYEQYF. Complete variable domain (other parts from reference TRBV11-2 and TRBJ2-7): EAGVAQSPRYKIIEKRQSVAFWCNPISGHATLYWYQQILGQGPKLLIQFQNNGVVDDSQLPKDRFSAERLKGVDSTLKIQPAKLEDSAVYLCASSLDLGTLTYEQYFGPGTRLTVT.

J is TRBJ2-7 and V is TRBV6-1, with 10 bases aligning to TRBD2. This CDR3 contains 15 residues. V lost 6 bases, J lost 0 bases, and 5 bases stayed unmatched. The germline V gene has CDR1 MNHNS and CDR2 SASEGT. In nucleotides, the CDR3 is TGTGCCAGCAGAGTGTCTAGCGGGAGCTCCTACGAGCAGTACTTC. Amino acids: CASRVSSGSSYEQYF.